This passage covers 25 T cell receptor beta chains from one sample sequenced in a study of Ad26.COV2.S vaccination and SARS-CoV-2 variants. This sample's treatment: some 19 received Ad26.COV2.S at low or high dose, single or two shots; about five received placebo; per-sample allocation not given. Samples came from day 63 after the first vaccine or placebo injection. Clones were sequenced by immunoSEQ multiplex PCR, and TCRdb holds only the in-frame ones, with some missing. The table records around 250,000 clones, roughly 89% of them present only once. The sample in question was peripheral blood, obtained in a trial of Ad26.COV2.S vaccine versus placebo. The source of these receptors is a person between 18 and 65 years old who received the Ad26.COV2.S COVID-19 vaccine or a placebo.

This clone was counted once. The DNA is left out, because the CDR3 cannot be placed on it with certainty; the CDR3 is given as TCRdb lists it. The CDR3 region is CASSKVGAGAWKAFF. This chain connects TRBV21-1 to TRBJ1-1; whether TRBD1, the table's D call, matches the DNA was not checked. TRBV21-1 is a pseudogene locus. 15 amino acids form the CDR3, both terminal residues included.

The chain's CDR3 is CASRLLRTGSYEQYF. The CDR3 DNA reads as TGTGCCAGCAGACTCTTACGGACAGGGAGCTACGAGCAGTACTTC. The rearrangement links TRBV6-6 to TRBJ2-7; 8 bases map to TRBD1. The CDR3 has 15 amino acids. Looked up from germline, CDR1 is MNHNY and CDR2 is SVGAGI (reference sequence). J was trimmed by 3 bases and V by 6 bases; bases with no gene match: 10.

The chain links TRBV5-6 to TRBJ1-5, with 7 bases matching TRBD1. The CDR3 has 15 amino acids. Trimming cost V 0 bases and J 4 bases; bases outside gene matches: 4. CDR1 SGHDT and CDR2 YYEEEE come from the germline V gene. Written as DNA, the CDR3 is TGTGCCAGCAGCTTGGAAGGGACAGCGAATCAGCCCCAGCATTTT. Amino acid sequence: CASSLEGTANQPQHF.

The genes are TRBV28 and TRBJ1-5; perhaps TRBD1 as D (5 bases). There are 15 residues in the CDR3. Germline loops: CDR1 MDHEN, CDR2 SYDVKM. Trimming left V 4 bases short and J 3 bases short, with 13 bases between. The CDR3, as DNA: TGTGCCAGCAGTTCCCCTGACAGCCACAATCAGCCCCAGCATTTT. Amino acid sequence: CASSSPDSHNQPQHF. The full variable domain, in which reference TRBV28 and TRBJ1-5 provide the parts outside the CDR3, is DVKVTQSSRYLVKRTGEKVFLECVQDMDHENMFWYRQDPGLGLRLIYFSYDVKMKEKGDIPEGYSVSREKKERFSLILESASTNQTSMYLCASSSPDSHNQPQHFGDGTRLSIL.

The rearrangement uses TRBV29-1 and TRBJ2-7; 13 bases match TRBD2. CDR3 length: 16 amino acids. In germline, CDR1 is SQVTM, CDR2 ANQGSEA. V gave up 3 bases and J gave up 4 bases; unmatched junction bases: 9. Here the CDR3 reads CSVEGLAGSLGYEQYF. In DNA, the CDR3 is TGCAGCGTTGAGGGACTAGCGGGGAGCCTGGGGTACGAGCAGTACTTC.

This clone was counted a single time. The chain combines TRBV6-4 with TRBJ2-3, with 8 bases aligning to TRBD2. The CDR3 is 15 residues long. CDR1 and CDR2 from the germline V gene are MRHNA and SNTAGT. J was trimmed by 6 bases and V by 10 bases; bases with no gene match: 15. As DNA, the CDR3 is TGTGCCACCTCCGAGTCGGAGCGGGGGTGGGATACGCAGTATTTT. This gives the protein CATSESERGWDTQYF.

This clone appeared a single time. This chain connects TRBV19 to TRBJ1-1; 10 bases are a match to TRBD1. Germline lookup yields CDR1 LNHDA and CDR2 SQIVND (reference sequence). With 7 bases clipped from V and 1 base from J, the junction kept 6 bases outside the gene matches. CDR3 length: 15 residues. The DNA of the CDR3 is TGTGCCAGTACCCGGACAGGGGGTTCGAACACTGAAGCTTTCTTT. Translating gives CASTRTGGSNTEAFF.

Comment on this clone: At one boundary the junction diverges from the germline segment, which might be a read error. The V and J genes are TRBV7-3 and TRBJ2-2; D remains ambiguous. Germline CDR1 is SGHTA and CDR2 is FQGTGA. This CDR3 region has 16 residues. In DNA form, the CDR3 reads TGTGCCAACAGCTTACGGACGACCACGAACACCGGGGAGCTGTTTTTT. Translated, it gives CANSLRTTTNTGELFF.

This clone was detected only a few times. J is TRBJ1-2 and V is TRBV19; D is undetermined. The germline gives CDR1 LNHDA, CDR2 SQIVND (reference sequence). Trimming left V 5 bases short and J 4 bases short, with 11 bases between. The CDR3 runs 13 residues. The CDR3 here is CASSVKVAYGYTF. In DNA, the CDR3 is TGTGCCAGTAGTGTAAAGGTTGCCTATGGCTACACCTTC.

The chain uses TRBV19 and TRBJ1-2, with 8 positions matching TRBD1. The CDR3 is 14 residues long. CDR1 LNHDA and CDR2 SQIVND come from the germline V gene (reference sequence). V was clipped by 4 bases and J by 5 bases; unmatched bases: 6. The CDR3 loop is CASSTRRGHYGYTF. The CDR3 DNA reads TGTGCCAGTAGTACTCGCAGGGGGCATTATGGCTACACCTTC. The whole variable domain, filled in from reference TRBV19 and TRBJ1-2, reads DGGITQSPKYLFRKEGQNVTLSCEQNLNHDAMYWYRQDPGQGLRLIYYSQIVNDFQKGDIAEGYSVSREKKESFPLTVTSAQKNPTAFYLCASSTRRGHYGYTFGSGTRLTVV.

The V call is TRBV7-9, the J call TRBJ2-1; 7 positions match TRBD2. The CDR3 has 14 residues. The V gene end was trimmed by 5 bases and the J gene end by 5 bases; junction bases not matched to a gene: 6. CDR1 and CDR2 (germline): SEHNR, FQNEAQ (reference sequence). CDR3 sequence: CASSPGGRNNEQFF. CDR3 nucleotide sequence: TGTGCCAGCAGCCCGGGAGGACGCAACAATGAGCAGTTCTTC.

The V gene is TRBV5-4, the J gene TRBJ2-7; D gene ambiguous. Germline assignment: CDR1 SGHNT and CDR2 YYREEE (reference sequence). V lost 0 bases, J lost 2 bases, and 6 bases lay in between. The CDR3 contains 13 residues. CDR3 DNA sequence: TGTGCCAGCAGCTTGGCCGGAACCTACGAGCAGTACGTC. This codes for CASSLAGTYEQYV.

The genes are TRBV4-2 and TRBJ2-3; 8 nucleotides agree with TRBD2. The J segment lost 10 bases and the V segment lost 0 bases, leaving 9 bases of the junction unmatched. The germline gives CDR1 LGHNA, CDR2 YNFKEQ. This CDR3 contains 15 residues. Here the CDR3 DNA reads TGTGCCAGCAGCCAAGATATGAGCGGGAGTTTTGCGCAGTATTTT. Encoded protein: CASSQDMSGSFAQYF.

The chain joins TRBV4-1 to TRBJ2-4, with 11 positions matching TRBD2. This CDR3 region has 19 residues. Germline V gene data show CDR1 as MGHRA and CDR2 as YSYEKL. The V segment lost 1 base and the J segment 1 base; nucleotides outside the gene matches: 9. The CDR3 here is CASSQGLAGSSGAKNIQYF. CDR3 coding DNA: TGCGCCAGCAGCCAAGGACTAGCGGGGTCCTCGGGGGCCAAAAACATTCAGTACTTC.

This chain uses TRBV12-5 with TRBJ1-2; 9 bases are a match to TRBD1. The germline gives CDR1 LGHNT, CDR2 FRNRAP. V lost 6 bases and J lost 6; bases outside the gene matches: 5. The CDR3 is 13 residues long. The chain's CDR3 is CASGQGQGHGYTF. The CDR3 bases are TGTGCTAGTGGCCAGGGACAGGGCCATGGCTACACCTTC.

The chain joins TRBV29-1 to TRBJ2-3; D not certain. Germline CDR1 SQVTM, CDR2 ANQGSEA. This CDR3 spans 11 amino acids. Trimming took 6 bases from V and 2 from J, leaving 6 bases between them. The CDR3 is CSVRHTDTQYF. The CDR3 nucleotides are TGCAGCGTCCGACACACAGATACGCAGTATTTT.

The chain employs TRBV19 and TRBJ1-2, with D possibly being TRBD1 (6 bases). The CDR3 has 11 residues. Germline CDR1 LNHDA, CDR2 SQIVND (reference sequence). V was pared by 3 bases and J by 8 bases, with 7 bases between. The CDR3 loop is CASSIGGGYTF. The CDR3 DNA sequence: TGTGCCAGTAGTATTGGGGGCGGCTACACCTTC.

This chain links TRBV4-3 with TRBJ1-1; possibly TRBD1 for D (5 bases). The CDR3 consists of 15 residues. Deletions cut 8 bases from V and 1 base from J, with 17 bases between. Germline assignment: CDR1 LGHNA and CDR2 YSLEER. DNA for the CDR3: TGCGCCAGCTCCCATAAGTCCAGGGCGAACACTGAAGCTTTCTTT. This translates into CASSHKSRANTEAFF.

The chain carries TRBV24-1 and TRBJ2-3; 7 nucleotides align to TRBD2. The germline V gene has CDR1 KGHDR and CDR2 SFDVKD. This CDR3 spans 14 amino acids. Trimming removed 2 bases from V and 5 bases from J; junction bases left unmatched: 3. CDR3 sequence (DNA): TGTGCCACCAGTGATTGGGCTAGCGGAGATACGCAGTATTTT. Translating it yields CATSDWASGDTQYF.

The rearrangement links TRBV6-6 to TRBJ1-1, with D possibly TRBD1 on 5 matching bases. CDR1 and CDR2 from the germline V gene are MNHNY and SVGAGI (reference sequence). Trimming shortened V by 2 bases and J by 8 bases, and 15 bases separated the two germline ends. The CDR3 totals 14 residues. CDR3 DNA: TGTGCCAGCAGTTACGGAAGAAAATGGGGGGAAGCTTTCTTT. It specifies CASSYGRKWGEAFF.

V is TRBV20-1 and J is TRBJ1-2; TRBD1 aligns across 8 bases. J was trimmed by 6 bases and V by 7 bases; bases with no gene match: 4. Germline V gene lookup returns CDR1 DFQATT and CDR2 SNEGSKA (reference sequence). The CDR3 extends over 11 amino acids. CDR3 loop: CSGDRRDGYTF. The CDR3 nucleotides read TGCAGTGGGGACAGGAGAGATGGCTACACCTTC.

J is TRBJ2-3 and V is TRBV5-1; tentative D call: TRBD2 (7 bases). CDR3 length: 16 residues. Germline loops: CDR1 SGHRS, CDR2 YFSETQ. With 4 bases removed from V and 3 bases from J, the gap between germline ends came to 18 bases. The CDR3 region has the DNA TGCGCCAGCAGCCCCGGGGACAAGGGGGGGACAGATACGCAGTATTTT. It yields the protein CASSPGDKGGTDTQYF.

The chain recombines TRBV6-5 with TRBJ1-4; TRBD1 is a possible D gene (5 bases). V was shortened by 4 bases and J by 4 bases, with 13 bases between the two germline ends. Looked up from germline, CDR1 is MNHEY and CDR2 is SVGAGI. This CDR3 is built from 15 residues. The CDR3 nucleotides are TGTGCCAGCAGTTCCCGACAGACCTATAATGAAAAACTGTTTTTT. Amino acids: CASSSRQTYNEKLFF.

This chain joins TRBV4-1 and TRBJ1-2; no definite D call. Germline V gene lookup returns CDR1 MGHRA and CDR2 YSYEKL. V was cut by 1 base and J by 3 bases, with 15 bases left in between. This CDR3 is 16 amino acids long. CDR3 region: CASSQVVIHLDYGYTF. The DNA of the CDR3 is TGCGCCAGCAGCCAAGTTGTTATTCATTTGGACTATGGCTACACCTTC.

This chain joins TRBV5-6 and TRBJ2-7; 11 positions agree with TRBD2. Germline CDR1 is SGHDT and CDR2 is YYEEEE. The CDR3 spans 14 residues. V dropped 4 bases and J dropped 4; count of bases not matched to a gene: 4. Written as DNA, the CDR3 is TGTGCCAGCAGCGAGGGACTAGCGGAGTACGAGCAGTACGTC. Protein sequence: CASSEGLAEYEQYV.